This TCR beta chain emerged from a study of CXCR3-negative and CXCR3-positive naive CD8 T cells. Findings of the study overall: Fresh PBMCs served for most assays, and CXCR3 expression fell partially after cryopreservation. TRB CDR3 hydrophobicity was greater in CXCR3-positive naive cells than in CXCR3-negative naive cells.

Sorts performed in triplicate captured more than 250,000 cells each from every CD8+ T cell subset. The CDR3 sequence is 13 residues long. Germline CDR1 reads MGHRA; CDR2 reads YSYEKL. Note on this clonotype: What it binds is not known.

cDNA libraries for TRB were generated by 5' RACE incorporating UMI labels. No DNA is given; TCRdb re-called the 5' RACE reads and lists each CDR3 protein once. The data include more than 100,000 distinct CDR3 sequences; the top ten clones carry 0.4% to 0.5%. The rearrangement joins TRBV4-1 to TRBJ2-7; TCRdb gives TRBD1 as the D gene, but with no DNA this cannot be confirmed. The receptor's source is a human donor in good health. Some clones in this sample may be carry-over from other donors' samples. The specimen was naive CXCR3+ CD8+ T cells from blood. Subset given: CD45RO-CCR7+CD27+CD95- naive CD8+ T cells expressing CXCR3 (TNR3+). CDR3 sequence reads: CASSGERGYEQYF.